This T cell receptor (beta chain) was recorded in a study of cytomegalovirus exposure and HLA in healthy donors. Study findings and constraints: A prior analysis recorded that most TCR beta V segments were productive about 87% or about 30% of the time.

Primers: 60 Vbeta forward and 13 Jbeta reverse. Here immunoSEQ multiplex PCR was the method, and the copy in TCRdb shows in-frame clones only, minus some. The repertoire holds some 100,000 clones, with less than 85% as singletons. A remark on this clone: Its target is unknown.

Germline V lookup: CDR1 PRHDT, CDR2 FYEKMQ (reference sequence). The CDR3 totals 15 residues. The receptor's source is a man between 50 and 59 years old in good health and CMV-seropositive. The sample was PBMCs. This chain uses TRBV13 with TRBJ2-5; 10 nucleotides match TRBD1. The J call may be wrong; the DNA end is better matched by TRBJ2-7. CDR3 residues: CASSSPGQGPYEQYF. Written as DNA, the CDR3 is TGTGCCAGCAGCTCCCCGGGACAGGGGCCGTACGAGCAGTACTTC.